This TCR beta chain was documented in a study of OX40 agonist ivuxolimab in advanced cancers. Study-wide context: The dose-escalation cohort had hepatocellular carcinoma, melanoma, renal cell or head and neck cancer. Under the entry rules, prior anti-PD-1, anti-PD-L1 or anti-CTLA-4 therapy was allowed, and approximately 40% had some.

From germline, CDR1 is SGHDT and CDR2 YYEEEE. V dropped 0 bases and J dropped 5 bases, with 11 bases sitting between them. The CDR3 consists of 14 residues. Samples of blood were obtained at baseline, on cycle 4 day 1, and on cycle 7 day 1. The assay was immunoSEQ multiplex PCR, and TCRdb's table has in-frame clones only and misses some. The table has 20,000 to 25,000 clones, 65% to 90% seen once. The gene calls are TRBV5-6 and TRBJ2-5; no clear D. The TCR was taken from an adult with an advanced solid tumor such as melanoma, head and neck, liver or kidney cancer. The sample was CD4+ or CD8+ T cells sorted from blood, taken in a trial of the OX40 agonist ivuxolimab. The DNA of the CDR3 is TGTGCCAGCAGCTTGGACAGAAATTTGGAGACCCAGTACTTC. Translated, it gives CASSLDRNLETQYF.